This T cell receptor (beta chain) was recovered during a study of OX40 agonist ivuxolimab in advanced cancers. Looking at the study overall: Ivuxolimab was a fully human IgG2 agonistic monoclonal antibody targeting the costimulatory receptor OX40 (CD134). Intravenous ivuxolimab was administered to patients every 2 weeks at six dose levels: 0.01, 0.1, 0.3, 1.5, 3 and 10 mg/kg. Of the approximately 50 dose-escalation patients, hepatocellular carcinoma was present in about 20, melanoma in around 15, renal cell carcinoma in 9 and head and neck cancer in 9. A male proportion of almost 85% and a mean age of approximately 61 years, ranging from about 20 to 79, were recorded for the dose-escalation cohort. Patients were allowed to have had prior anti-PD-1, anti-PD-L1 or anti-CTLA-4 therapy, and 40% of the dose-escalation patients had been treated with checkpoint inhibitors. Partial responses were achieved by three dose-escalation patients, of whom one had hepatocellular carcinoma and two had cutaneous melanoma. Peripheral TCRbeta sequencing aimed to test whether ivuxolimab altered TCR sequence diversity and caused clonal T-cell expansion. The monotherapy dose-escalation portion (N ≈ 50 patients) of the phase I ivuxolimab trial is reported in the paper. The research as a whole found: After ivuxolimab, CD8+ T cells had more expanded clones than CD4+ T cells on average. Antigen specificity was not determined for the clonally expanded peripheral T cells. Low levels of normalized T-cell clonal expansion were also seen in some patients who did not respond. At doses of 0.1 to 3.0 mg/kg, clonal expansion of both CD4+ and CD8+ T cells in blood was seen between baseline and week 6. In the 0.1-3.0 mg/kg groups, partial responders had among the lowest normalized peripheral clonal expansion, particularly in CD8+ T cells.

Patients with a history of autoimmune disease or receiving systemic immunosuppression were excluded from the trial. In every dose cohort, peripheral blood was drawn for TCR sequencing at baseline, cycle 4 day 1, and cycle 7 day 1. The samples were drawn from a first-in-human, open-label, multicenter phase I dose-escalation trial of ivuxolimab. Adults with locally advanced or metastatic head and neck squamous cell, hepatocellular, melanoma or renal cell carcinoma were enrolled in the trial. CD4+ and CD8+ T cells were sorted separately from peripheral blood before TCR sequencing. Genomic DNA was isolated from the sorted cells so that the TCRbeta CDR3 region could be sequenced. The immunoSEQ Assay was used to sequence the TCRbeta CDR3 regions. TCRdb retrieved this table from immuneACCESS and kept in-frame rearrangements only. Not all clones are present; in checked studies, unresolved V genes account for under half, and no reason is known for the remainder. The sample table holds 60,000 to 65,000 clones, of which about 90% were seen once. The top ten hold just under 25% of the sample.

CDR1 and CDR2, looked up from the germline V gene, are MDHEN and SYDVKM. Spanning cysteine to phenylalanine, the CDR3 consists of 13 amino acids. The only DNA kept is the CDR3, 39 bases in frame from the first base. The trim is 5 bases for V and 4 bases for J, with a gap of 11 bases between the germline ends. About this clone itself: Its recognized antigen is unknown. No per-base quality is available; no much larger clone lies one base away.

This chain is built from TRBV28 and TRBJ1-2, with the D gene not confidently named. Sample: CD4+ or CD8+ T cells sorted from blood, taken in a trial of the OX40 agonist ivuxolimab. The TCR was taken from an adult with an advanced solid tumor such as melanoma, head and neck, liver or kidney cancer. The CDR3 in this case is CASSPLASYGYTF. In nucleotide form, the sequence is TGTGCCAGCAGTCCGCTGGCTTCCTATGGCTACACCTTC.